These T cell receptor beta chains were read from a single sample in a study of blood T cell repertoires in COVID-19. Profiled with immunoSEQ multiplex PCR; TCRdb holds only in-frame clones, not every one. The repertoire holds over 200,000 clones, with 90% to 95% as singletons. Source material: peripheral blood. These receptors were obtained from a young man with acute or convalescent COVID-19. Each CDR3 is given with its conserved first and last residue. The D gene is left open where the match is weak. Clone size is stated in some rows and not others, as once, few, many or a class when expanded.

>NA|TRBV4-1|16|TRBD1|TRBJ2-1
CASSQGQGPTYNEQFF
TGCGCCAGCAGCCAGGGACAGGGTCCGACGTACAATGAGCAGTTCTTC
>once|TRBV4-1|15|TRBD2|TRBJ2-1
CASSRGLAGWGGEFF
TGCGCCAGCAGCCGAGGACTAGCGGGATGGGGGGGCGAGTTCTTC
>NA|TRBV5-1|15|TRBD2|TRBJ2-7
CASSDGLAGGYEQYF
TGCGCCAGCAGCGATGGACTAGCGGGAGGCTACGAGCAGTACTTC
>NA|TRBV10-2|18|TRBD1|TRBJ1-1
CASSDLVGQGMWNTEAFF
TGCGCCAGCAGTGATTTAGTGGGACAGGGGATGTGGAACACTGAAGCTTTCTTT
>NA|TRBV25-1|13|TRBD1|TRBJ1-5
CASSATGRQPQHF
TGTGCCAGCAGTGCGACAGGGAGGCAGCCCCAGCATTTT
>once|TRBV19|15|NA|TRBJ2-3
CASSIRSRFTDTQYF
TGTGCCAGTAGTATCCGAAGCCGATTCACAGATACGCAGTATTTT
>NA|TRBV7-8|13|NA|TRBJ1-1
CASSLVVRGEAFF
TGTGCCAGCAGCTTAGTGGTCCGGGGAGAAGCTTTCTTT
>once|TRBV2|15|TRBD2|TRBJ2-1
CASSDRSGGYNEQFF
TGTGCCAGCAGTGATAGGAGCGGGGGCTACAATGAGCAGTTCTTC
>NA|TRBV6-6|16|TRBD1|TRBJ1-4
CASSYSGTVPNEKLFF
TGTGCCAGCAGTTACTCGGGGACAGTTCCCAATGAAAAACTGTTTTTT
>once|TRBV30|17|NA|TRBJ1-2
CAWSDLRAATGVDGYTF
TGTGCCTGGAGTGACCTTCGGGCCGCTACAGGTGTGGATGGCTACACCTTC
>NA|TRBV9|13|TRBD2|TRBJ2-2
CASSVMAGAELFF
TGTGCCAGCAGCGTAATGGCGGGAGCGGAGCTGTTTTTT
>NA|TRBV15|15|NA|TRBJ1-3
CATSRGGVSGNTIYF
TGTGCCACCAGCAGAGGCGGGGTATCTGGAAACACCATATATTTT
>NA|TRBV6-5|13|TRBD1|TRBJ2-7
CASSRDRESEQYF
TGTGCCAGCAGCAGGGACAGGGAGTCCGAGCAGTACTTC
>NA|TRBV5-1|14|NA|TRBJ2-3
CASSQLWGADTQYF
TGCGCCAGCAGCCAGCTCTGGGGGGCAGATACGCAGTATTTT
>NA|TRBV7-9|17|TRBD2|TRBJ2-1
CASSLGSGTSGYNEQFF
TGTGCCAGCAGCTTAGGCTCCGGGACTAGCGGTTACAATGAGCAGTTCTTC
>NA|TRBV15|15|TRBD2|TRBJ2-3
CATVKGRGSPDTQYF
TGTGCCACCGTTAAGGGGAGGGGTTCCCCAGATACGCAGTATTTT
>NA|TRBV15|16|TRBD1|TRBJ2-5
CATSRLRTGGRETQYF
TGTGCCACCAGCAGACTAAGAACAGGGGGCCGGGAGACCCAGTACTTC
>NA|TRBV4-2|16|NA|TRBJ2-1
CASSQEGTGLGNEQFF
TGTGCCAGCAGCCAAGAGGGTACGGGATTGGGTAATGAGCAGTTCTTC
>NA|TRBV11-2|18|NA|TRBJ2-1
CASSHGTSSRVGYNEQFF
TGTGCCAGCAGCCACGGGACATCATCCAGAGTAGGCTACAATGAGCAGTTCTTC
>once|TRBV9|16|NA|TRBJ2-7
CASSVLLGAFYYEQYF
TGTGCCAGCAGCGTACTGCTGGGGGCCTTTTACTACGAGCAGTACTTC
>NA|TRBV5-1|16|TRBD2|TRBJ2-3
CASSLEGLAGTDTQYF
TGCGCCAGCAGCTTGGAGGGACTAGCGGGCACAGATACGCAGTATTTT
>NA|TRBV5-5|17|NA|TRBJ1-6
CASSTSPTGVSNSPLHF
TGTGCCAGCAGCACATCTCCGACAGGTGTGTCAAATTCACCCCTCCACTTT
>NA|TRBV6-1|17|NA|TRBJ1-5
CASSEGWGRPTTEPQHF
TGTGCCAGCAGTGAAGGATGGGGCAGGCCAACTACGGAGCCCCAGCATTTT
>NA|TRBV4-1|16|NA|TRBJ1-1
CASSQVTGLMNTEAFF
TGCGCCAGCAGCCAAGTAACGGGACTGATGAACACTGAAGCTTTCTTT
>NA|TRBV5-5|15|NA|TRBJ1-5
CASSLGRGSNQPQHF
TGTGCCAGCAGCTTGGGCAGGGGTAGCAATCAGCCCCAGCATTTT
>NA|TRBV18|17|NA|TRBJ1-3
CASSPSKLPFAGNTIYF
TGTGCCAGCTCACCGTCGAAACTTCCCTTCGCTGGAAACACCATATATTTT
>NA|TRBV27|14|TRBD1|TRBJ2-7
CASSTGTGGDEQYF
TGTGCCAGCAGCACCGGGACAGGGGGTGACGAGCAGTACTTC
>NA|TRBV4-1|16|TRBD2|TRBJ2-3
CASSQGPRDYTDTQYF
TGCGCCAGCAGCCAGGGGCCTCGGGACTACACAGATACGCAGTATTTT
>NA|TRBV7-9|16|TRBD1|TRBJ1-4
CASTQGQGSNNEKLFF
TGTGCCAGCACGCAAGGACAGGGTTCAAATAATGAAAAACTGTTTTTT
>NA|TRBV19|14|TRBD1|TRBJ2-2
CASRGQMNTGELFF
TGTGCCAGTAGGGGACAGATGAACACCGGGGAGCTGTTTTTT
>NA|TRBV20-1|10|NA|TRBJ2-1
CSASFREQFF
TGCAGTGCTAGTTTCCGGGAGCAGTTCTTC
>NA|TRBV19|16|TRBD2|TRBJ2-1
CASSNPPWGGRDEQFF
TGTGCCAGTAGTAACCCCCCCTGGGGGGGGAGAGATGAGCAGTTCTTC
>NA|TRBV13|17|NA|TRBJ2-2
CASSFGGLVGNTGELFF
TGTGCCAGCAGCTTCGGCGGCCTAGTGGGGAACACCGGGGAGCTGTTTTTT
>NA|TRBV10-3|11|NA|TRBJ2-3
CALRETDTQYF
TGTGCCTTGCGGGAAACAGATACGCAGTATTTT
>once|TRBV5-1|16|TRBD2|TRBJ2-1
CASSRLAVGRYNEQFF
TGCGCCAGCAGCAGACTAGCGGTTGGGAGGTACAATGAGCAGTTCTTC
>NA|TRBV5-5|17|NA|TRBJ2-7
CASSTSLRAYPSYEQYF
TGTGCCAGCAGCACTAGTCTGCGGGCCTACCCCTCCTACGAGCAGTACTTC
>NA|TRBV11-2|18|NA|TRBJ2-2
CASSRKSHAGPRRGELFF
TGTGCCAGCAGCCGGAAATCGCACGCGGGCCCGCGGCGTGGGGAGCTGTTTTTT
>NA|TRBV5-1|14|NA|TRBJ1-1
CASSFYGRDTEAFF
TGCGCCAGCAGCTTTTACGGGAGGGATACTGAAGCTTTCTTT
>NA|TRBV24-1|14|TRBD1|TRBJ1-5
CATSRAGGNQPQHF
TGTGCCACCAGCCGGGCAGGGGGGAATCAGCCCCAGCATTTT
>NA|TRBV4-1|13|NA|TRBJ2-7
CASSPTVSYEQYF
TGCGCCAGCAGCCCGACAGTCTCCTACGAGCAGTACTTC
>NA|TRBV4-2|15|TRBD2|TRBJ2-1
CASSPQRGGDNEQFF
TGTGCCAGCAGCCCGCAGCGGGGGGGAGACAATGAGCAGTTCTTC
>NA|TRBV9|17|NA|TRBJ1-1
CASSVADSWYMNTEAFF
TGTGCCAGCAGCGTAGCTGATTCGTGGTACATGAACACTGAAGCTTTCTTT
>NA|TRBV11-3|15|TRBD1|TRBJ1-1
CASSPTGVAGTEAFF
TGTGCCAGCAGCCCGACAGGGGTTGCGGGCACTGAAGCTTTCTTT
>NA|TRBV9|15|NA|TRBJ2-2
CASSVGQSRTGELFF
TGTGCCAGCAGCGTAGGGCAGTCCCGCACCGGGGAGCTGTTTTTT
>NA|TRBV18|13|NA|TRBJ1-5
CASSPNTNQPQHF
TGTGCCAGCTCACCGAACACGAATCAGCCCCAGCATTTT
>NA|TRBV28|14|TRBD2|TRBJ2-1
CASSLGGRAGEQFF
TGTGCCAGCAGTTTAGGCGGGAGGGCCGGCGAGCAGTTCTTC
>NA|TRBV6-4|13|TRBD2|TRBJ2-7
CASSELAGYEQYF
TGTGCCAGCAGTGAACTAGCGGGATACGAGCAGTACTTC
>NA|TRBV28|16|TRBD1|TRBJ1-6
CASSPNRQGALSPLHF
TGTGCCAGCAGTCCGAACCGACAGGGGGCGCTTTCACCCCTCCACTTT
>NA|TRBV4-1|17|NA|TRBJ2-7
CASSQEEGTRETGEQYF
TGCGCCAGCAGCCAAGAAGAGGGTACGCGGGAGACAGGCGAGCAGTACTTC
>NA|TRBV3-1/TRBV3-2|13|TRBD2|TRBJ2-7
CASTWGTSREQYF
TGTGCCAGCACCTGGGGGACTAGTCGGGAGCAGTACTTC
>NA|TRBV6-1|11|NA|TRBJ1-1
CASSEDSSAFF
TGTGCCAGCAGTGAGGATAGCTCCGCTTTCTTT
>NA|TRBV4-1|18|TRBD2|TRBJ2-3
CASSPGVAGLLGTDTQYF
TGCGCCAGCAGCCCTGGGGTAGCGGGATTGCTAGGTACAGATACGCAGTATTTT
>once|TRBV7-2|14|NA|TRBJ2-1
CAGGTGARYNEQFF
TGTGCCGGGGGGACCGGGGCGCGCTACAATGAGCAGTTCTTC
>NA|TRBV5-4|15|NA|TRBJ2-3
CASSLASGDPWTQYF
TGTGCCAGCAGCTTGGCCTCGGGGGACCCCTGGACGCAGTATTTT
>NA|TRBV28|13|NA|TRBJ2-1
CATRDGGYNEQFF
TGTGCCACCCGGGACGGAGGGTACAATGAGCAGTTCTTC
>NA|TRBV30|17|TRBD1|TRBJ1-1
CAWSVLFKGQANTEAFF
TGTGCCTGGAGTGTACTCTTTAAGGGACAGGCGAACACTGAAGCTTTCTTT
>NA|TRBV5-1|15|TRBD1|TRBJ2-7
CASSLGPGQGYEQYF
TGCGCCAGCAGCTTGGGACCGGGACAGGGCTACGAGCAGTACTTC
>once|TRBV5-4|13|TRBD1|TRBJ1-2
CASSWDRDYGYTF
TGTGCCAGCAGCTGGGACAGGGACTATGGCTACACCTTC
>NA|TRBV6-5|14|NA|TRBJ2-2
CASSRGSNTGELFF
TGTGCCAGCAGTCGGGGGTCGAACACCGGGGAGCTGTTTTTT
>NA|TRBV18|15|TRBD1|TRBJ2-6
CASSKDRAGANVLTF
TGTGCCAGCTCCAAAGACAGGGCTGGGGCCAACGTCCTGACTTTC